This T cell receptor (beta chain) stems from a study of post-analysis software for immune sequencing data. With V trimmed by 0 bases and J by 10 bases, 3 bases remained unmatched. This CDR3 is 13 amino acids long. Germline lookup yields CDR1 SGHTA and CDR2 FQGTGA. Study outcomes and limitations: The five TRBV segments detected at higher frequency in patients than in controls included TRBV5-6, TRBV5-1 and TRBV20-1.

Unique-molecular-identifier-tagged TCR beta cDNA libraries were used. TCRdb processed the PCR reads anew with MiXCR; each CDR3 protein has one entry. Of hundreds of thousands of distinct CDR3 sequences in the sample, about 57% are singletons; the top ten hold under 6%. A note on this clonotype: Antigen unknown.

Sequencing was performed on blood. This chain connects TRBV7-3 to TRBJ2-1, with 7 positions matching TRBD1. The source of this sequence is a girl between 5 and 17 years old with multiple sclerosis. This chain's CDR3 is CASSLTRDSEQFF. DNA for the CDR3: TGTGCCAGCAGCTTAACCAGGGACAGCGAGCAGTTCTTC. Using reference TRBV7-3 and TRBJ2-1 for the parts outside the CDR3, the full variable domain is GAGVSQTPSNKVTEKGKYVELRCDPISGHTALYWYRQSLGQGPEFLIYFQGTGAADDSGLPNDRFFAVRPEGSVSTLKIQRTERGDSAVYLCASSLTRDSEQFFGPGTRLTVL.